Only a few counts were recorded for the clone carrying this TCR beta chain. The record originates from a study of blood T cell repertoires in COVID-19. About the study: Specimens from acute and convalescent COVID-19 originated in the United States, Italy and Spain. Nucleic acid was either cDNA or gDNA, and it came from T cells, B-cell-depleted T cells, or PBMCs.

Authors' analysis steps: Estimation of nucleated cell counts was performed using reference gene primer amplification. TCRdb keeps only in-frame clones here, not all; method: immunoSEQ multiplex PCR. Clone size and the V and J calls come from that table; the DNA yielded D and trimming. The sample holds about 140,000 clones; 60% to 85% are singletons and the top ten take around a sixth. The sample was peripheral blood. The receptor was isolated from a man in his fifties with acute or convalescent COVID-19.

The CDR3 here is CASSLDGLIGEQFF. Here the CDR3 DNA reads TGCGCCAGCAGCTTGGATGGCCTGATCGGGGAGCAGTTCTTC. The chain recombines TRBV5-1 with TRBJ2-1; the D is unclear. CDR3 size: 14 residues. Germline CDR1 SGHRS, CDR2 YFSETQ. The V end lost 0 bases, the J end lost 10 bases, and 14 bases lay between the germline ends. Combining the CDR3 with reference TRBV5-1 and TRBJ2-1 gives the whole variable domain KAGVTQTPRYLIKTRGQQVTLSCSPISGHRSVSWYQQTPGQGLQFLFEYFSETQRNKGNFPGRFSGRQFSNSRSEMNVSTLELGDSALYLCASSLDGLIGEQFFGPGTRLTVL.